One sample yielded the 5 T cell receptor beta chains listed below, sequenced in a study of T cells in Graves' hyperthyroidism and ophthalmopathy. It was RNA transcripts that yielded the amplified TCR beta CDR3 regions. HTBI primers were employed in a first-round RT-PCR of the TCR CDR3. In TCRdb, the multiplex PCR reads were re-called with MiXCR into one record per CDR3 protein. The data show around 450,000 distinct CDR3 sequences, about 13% seen once. Sequenced: blood. The receptors shown here come from a woman aged 18-35 years with Graves' hyperthyroidism.

This clonotype was seen many times. J is TRBJ2-7 and V is TRBV2; D call uncertain. With 8 bases removed from V and 3 bases from J, the gap between germline ends came to 11 bases. The CDR3 sequence is 12 residues long. Germline V gene sequence: CDR1 SNHLY, CDR2 FYNNEI. CDR3 sequence: CASGPELYEQYF. CDR3 sequence (DNA): TGTGCCAGCGGTCCCGAGCTCTACGAGCAGTACTTC.

This CDR3 reads CASSRTARAGELFF. In DNA, the CDR3 is TGTGCCAGCAGCCGGACGGCGAGGGCCGGGGAGCTGTTTTTT. This chain joins TRBV3-1 and TRBJ2-2; TRBD2 might be the D (5 bases). CDR1 is LGHDT, CDR2 YNNKEL, per germline (reference sequence). This CDR3 spans 14 amino acids. V lost 4 bases to trimming and J lost 6 bases, with 12 bases between them.

The rearrangement links TRBV5-1 to TRBJ2-7, with 9 bases aligning to TRBD1. Germline CDR1 reads SGHRS; CDR2 reads YFSETQ. Trimming took 5 bases from V and 6 from J; bases not matched to a gene: 3. This CDR3 is built from 12 residues. DNA of the CDR3: TGCGCCAGCAGAGAGACAGGGGGCGAGCAGTACTTC. It specifies CASRETGGEQYF.

This clonotype was detected ten times or more. V is TRBV29-1 and J is TRBJ2-3; maybe TRBD2 (5 bases). This CDR3 spans 14 amino acids. CDR1 and CDR2 from the germline V gene are SQVTM and ANQGSEA. The ends were cut back, 0 bases at V and 4 bases at J, with 11 bases in the middle. The CDR3 loop is CSVEDPAGADTQYF. For the CDR3, the DNA is TGCAGCGTTGAAGACCCTGCGGGTGCAGATACGCAGTATTTT.

The chain couples TRBV6-1 to TRBJ2-7; D remains unclear. The CDR3 is 15 residues long. Per the germline V gene, CDR1 is MNHNS and CDR2 is SASEGT. Trimming took 7 bases from V and 8 from J, leaving 24 bases between them. The CDR3 reads CASTKRSAPTYKQYF. In nucleotides, the CDR3 is TGTGCCAGCACCAAGAGGTCCGCCCCAACATACAAGCAGTACTTC.